This TCR beta chain comes out of a study of blood T cell repertoires in COVID-19. Study information: The United States, Italy and Spain were the sources of the acute and convalescent COVID-19 samples. Nucleic acid was either cDNA or gDNA, and it came from T cells, B-cell-depleted T cells, or PBMCs.

Original analysis: It was from reference gene primer amplification that nucleated cell counts were estimated. This table comes from immunoSEQ multiplex PCR, and its TCRdb copy is limited to in-frame clones, with some not included. V and J calls and clone size are copied from that table; D and trimming were computed from the DNA. This sample yields tens of thousands of clones, of which around 76% are seen a single time; approximately 26% belongs to the top ten. CDR3 size: 14 residues. V was shortened by 3 bases and J by 8 bases, with 16 bases between the two germline ends. The germline CDR1 and CDR2 sequences are MDHEN and SYDVKM.

This chain links TRBV28 with TRBJ1-2, with D tentatively TRBD1 (6 bases). The sample taken for sequencing was peripheral blood. This TCR was recovered from a man at least 80 years old with acute or convalescent COVID-19. The CDR3 reads CASSFGDVRGGYTF. CDR3 sequence (DNA): TGTGCCAGCAGTTTTGGGGATGTGAGGGGGGGCTACACCTTC.